This T cell receptor (beta chain) was recorded in a study of control samples from healthy donors and cancer patients. Only in-frame clones appear in the TCRdb table, and some are missing; sequencing was by immunoSEQ multiplex PCR. The sample includes some 96,000 clones, more than 75% of them seen just once. The CDR3 is 15 residues long. CDR1 is SGHRS, CDR2 YFSETQ, per germline. V trimming: 4 bases; J trimming: 8 bases; junction bases outside the gene matches: 9. Sequenced input: blood. The chain combines TRBV5-1 with TRBJ2-1, with 10 nucleotides matching TRBD1. This TCR came from a woman aged 45-65 years in good health. The CDR3 protein is CASSQGQGDVDEQFF. The CDR3 DNA reads as TGCGCCAGCAGCCAAGGACAGGGGGACGTTGATGAGCAGTTCTTC.